A single sample gave rise to the 26 T cell receptor beta chains below, sequenced in a study of metastatic and nonmetastatic thyroid tumors. TCRdb re-called clones from the PCR reads using MiXCR. The repertoire has roughly 93,000 clones, over 9.5% of them found once; the top ten carry about 11%. Thyroid surgery took place with no prior treatment in any patient. Sequenced sample: blood. The receptor source for this set is a female donor with papillary thyroid cancer or a benign thyroid nodule (not recorded which). Some clones in this sample may be carry-over from other donors' samples.

In its sample, this clone was seen many times. The chain employs TRBV19 and TRBJ2-7; the match to TRBD1 covers 9 bases. The V gene's germline CDR1 is LNHDA and CDR2 SQIVND (reference sequence). The V and J ends lost 1 base and 5 bases, in that order; junction bases with no gene match: 9. The CDR3 runs to 16 residues. In DNA form, the CDR3 reads TGTGCCAGTAGTATAGGTACCGGGACAGGGAGGGACGAGCAGTACTTC. It is translated as CASSIGTGTGRDEQYF.

This clone was detected only a few times. The chain employs TRBV6-2 or TRBV6-3 and TRBJ2-2, with D perhaps given as TRBD1 or TRBD2 (5 bases each). CDR3 length: 13 amino acids. Germline lookup yields CDR1 MNHEY and CDR2 SVGEGT. Between the trimmed V and J ends, which lost 2 bases and 9 bases, there was a span of 10 bases. CDR3: CASSYGTRRELFF. Written as DNA, the CDR3 is TGTGCCAGCAGTTACGGGACCCGGCGGGAGCTGTTTTTT.

The V and J genes are TRBV7-9 and TRBJ2-2; 7 positions agree with TRBD1. V gave up 5 bases and J gave up 2 bases; unmatched junction bases: 2. Germline V gene data show CDR1 as SEHNR and CDR2 as FQNEAQ (reference sequence). The length of the CDR3 is 14 residues. The CDR3 bases are TGTGCCAGCAGCCGACAGGGTAACACCGGGGAGCTGTTTTTT. Amino acids: CASSRQGNTGELFF.

The sample holds a few counts of this clone. This CDR3 is also generated by other DNA sequences in the sample. The chain employs TRBV28 and TRBJ1-1; D is undetermined. CDR1 is MDHEN, CDR2 SYDVKM, per germline. Deletions cut 6 bases from V and 2 bases from J, with 10 bases between. This CDR3 spans 13 amino acids. CDR3 protein: CASSLVGNTEAFF. Written as DNA, the CDR3 is TGTGCCAGCAGCTTGGTGGGTAACACTGAAGCTTTCTTT.

The chain joins TRBV9 to TRBJ2-1; D possibly corresponds to TRBD2 (6 bases). The V end was cut by 3 bases, the J end by 5 bases, with 12 bases between. The CDR3 is 14 amino acids. The germline gives CDR1 SGDLS, CDR2 YYNGEE. The CDR3 nucleotides are TGTGCCAGCAGCGAAAACGGGACTCACAATGAGCAGTTCTTC. Translated: CASSENGTHNEQFF.

This clone was seen ten or more times. Other DNA sequences in the same sample also yield this CDR3. The chain couples TRBV5-4 to TRBJ2-1, with D possibly matching TRBD2 (5 bases). CDR3 length: 12 residues. Trimming left V 3 bases short and J 10 bases short, with 11 bases between. Germline V gene lookup returns CDR1 SGHNT and CDR2 YYREEE (reference sequence). The CDR3 DNA reads TGTGCCAGCAGCTGGGAGCCCGGGGAGCAGTTCTTC. Amino acids: CASSWEPGEQFF.

At least ten counts were recorded for this clone. The V gene is TRBV6-1, the J gene TRBJ2-7; D is uncertain. This CDR3 is built from 14 residues. V lost 7 bases, J lost 0 bases, and 13 bases lay in between. CDR1 and CDR2 from the germline V gene are MNHNS and SASEGT. CDR3: CASTQDDGSYEQYF. As DNA, the CDR3 is TGTGCCAGCACCCAAGACGACGGCTCCTACGAGCAGTACTTC.

In its sample, this clone was seen many times. V usage is TRBV20-1 and J usage is TRBJ1-1; TRBD1 might be the D (6 bases). Trimming left V 6 bases short and J 1 base short, with 15 bases between. Germline CDR1 reads DFQATT; CDR2 reads SNEGSKA (reference sequence). The CDR3 runs to 14 residues. CDR3 amino acids: CSAGRTARNTEAFF. The CDR3 DNA follows: TGCAGTGCGGGAAGGACAGCCAGGAACACTGAAGCTTTCTTT.

On this clone: Its ends do not fully match the called genes, so a read error is possible. This chain uses TRBV28 with TRBJ2-7; TRBD1 is a possible D gene (5 bases). The CDR3 runs 12 residues. Germline lookup yields CDR1 MDHEN and CDR2 SYDVKM. CDR3 sequence: CSSRTTPGEQYF. The DNA of the CDR3 is TGTTCCAGCAGGACAACCCCCGGCGAGCAGTACTTC.

This clone was counted at least ten times. This chain connects TRBV20-1 to TRBJ2-5; 9 bases fit TRBD1. In germline, CDR1 is DFQATT, CDR2 SNEGSKA (reference sequence). The CDR3 has 16 amino acids. V dropped 5 bases and J dropped 0; count of bases not matched to a gene: 10. The chain's CDR3 is CSALQGATRYQETQYF. In nucleotides, the CDR3 is TGCAGTGCTCTACAGGGGGCAACCAGGTACCAAGAGACCCAGTACTTC.

This clone was detected only a few times. The chain has TRBV12-3 or TRBV12-4 and TRBJ1-5; the D is unclear. V was cut by 3 bases and J by 5 bases, with 14 bases left in between. This CDR3 comprises 15 residues. The CDR3 is CASSFRRDSDQPQHF. The CDR3, as DNA: TGTGCCAGCAGTTTCCGACGGGATTCGGATCAGCCCCAGCATTTT.

A word on this clone: The junction differs from germline at one of its ends, possibly a read error. The chain is built from TRBV4-2 and TRBJ2-1; D unresolved. Germline values: CDR1 LGHNA, CDR2 YNFKEQ. The CDR3 has 15 residues. CDR3 sequence reads: CAISQYARSYNEQFF. The CDR3 coding sequence is TGTGCCATCAGCCAATATGCGAGGTCCTACAATGAGCAGTTCTTC.

This clone was picked up many times. The J gene is TRBJ2-7, the V gene TRBV27; D may be TRBD2 (6 bases). In germline, CDR1 is MNHEY, CDR2 SMNVEV (reference sequence). Trimming took off 1 base at V and 0 bases at J, with 10 bases between the two ends. CDR3 size: 15 residues. CDR3 sequence reads: CASSLLADSSYEQYF. CDR3 coding DNA: TGTGCCAGCAGTTTATTAGCGGACTCCTCCTACGAGCAGTACTTC.

This clone was seen at least ten times. The J gene is TRBJ2-2, the V gene TRBV7-3; TRBD1 aligns across 8 bases. The V gene end was trimmed by 4 bases and the J gene end by 2 bases; junction bases not matched to a gene: 6. The CDR3 loop spans 16 amino acids. Germline values: CDR1 SGHTA, CDR2 FQGTGA. CDR3 amino acids: CASSSSGQANTGELFF. CDR3 DNA sequence: TGTGCCAGCAGCTCCTCGGGACAGGCCAACACCGGGGAGCTGTTTTTT.

This clone was recorded at least ten times. The J gene is TRBJ2-1, the V gene TRBV27, with TRBD2 as a possible D gene (6 bases). The CDR3 length is 15 residues. V was pared by 5 bases and J by 0 bases, with 11 bases between. From germline, CDR1 is MNHEY and CDR2 SMNVEV (reference sequence). The CDR3 loop reads CASSPRLDSYNEQFF. The CDR3 nucleotides read TGTGCCAGCAGTCCCCGACTAGACTCCTACAATGAGCAGTTCTTC.

On this clone: This CDR3 fails to terminate in the conserved phenylalanine or tryptophan, so it likely reflects a read error. It is unclear where the CDR3 begins or ends on the DNA, so no DNA is shown, and the CDR3 is as TCRdb lists it. V and J are TRBV11-2 and TRBJ2-7; the DNA was not used to check the table's D call, TRBD1. The germline CDR1 and CDR2 sequences are SGHAT and FQNNGV. Inclusive of both ends, the CDR3 amounts to 9 amino acids. The CDR3 sequence is CASSPRGAI.

This clone was picked up a small number of times. A much larger clone lies a single base off, so this may be a read error. The chain combines TRBV19 with TRBJ2-7; D is ambiguous. CDR1 LNHDA and CDR2 SQIVND come from the germline V gene (reference sequence). Trimming removed 5 bases at V and 0 bases at J, with 17 bases between. The CDR3 is 16 amino acids. CDR3 DNA sequence: TGTGCCAGTAGTGTCCGAGAAGTTTTGAGCTCCTACGAGCAGTACTTC. Translated: CASSVREVLSSYEQYF.

This clone was seen ten or more times. The chain couples TRBV20-1 to TRBJ2-3; D possibly matches TRBD1 or TRBD2 (5 bases each). Looked up from germline, CDR1 is DFQATT and CDR2 is SNEGSKA (reference sequence). The V end lost 5 bases, the J end lost 2 bases, and 14 bases lay between the germline ends. The CDR3 sequence is 14 residues long. CDR3: CSASRGGYTDTQYF. Written as DNA, the CDR3 is TGCAGTGCTTCCCGGGGCGGTTACACAGATACGCAGTATTTT.

Only a few counts were recorded for this clone. The chain joins TRBV19 to TRBJ2-4; tentative D call: TRBD2 (5 bases). Deletions cut 3 bases from V and 0 bases from J, with 18 bases between. The germline V gene encodes CDR1 LNHDA and CDR2 SQIVND (reference sequence). The CDR3 has 18 residues. DNA for the CDR3: TGTGCCAGTAGTATGCCGGGTGGACGGACTCTAGCCAAAAACATTCAGTACTTC. It specifies CASSMPGGRTLAKNIQYF.

This clone was detected ten times or more. The chain joins TRBV13 to TRBJ2-7, with TRBD1 as a possible D gene (6 bases). V was shortened by 4 bases and J by 4 bases, with 17 bases between the two germline ends. The CDR3 has 15 residues. Germline loops: CDR1 PRHDT, CDR2 FYEKMQ (reference sequence). DNA for the CDR3: TGTGCCAGCAGCTACCCCAAACAGGGCCATTACGAGCAGTACTTC. Its translation: CASSYPKQGHYEQYF.

This clone was seen ten or more times. The chain uses TRBV11-2 and TRBJ1-4; possible D gene TRBD1, 6 bases. This CDR3 is 15 amino acids long. V dropped 3 bases and J dropped 2 bases, with 10 bases sitting between them. Germline CDR1 reads SGHAT; CDR2 reads FQNNGV. The CDR3 is CASSFRGLTNEKLFF. The DNA of the CDR3 is TGTGCCAGCAGCTTCAGGGGCCTGACTAATGAAAAACTGTTTTTT.

This clone was counted at least ten times. The chain couples TRBV4-3 to TRBJ2-3, with 7 bases aligning to TRBD1. This CDR3 has 18 residues. Germline trimming cut 0 bases from V and 2 bases from J; bases unmatched to any gene: 11. CDR1 and CDR2 (germline): LGHNA, YSLEER. CDR3: CASSQEVTGTDHTDTQYF. CDR3 sequence (DNA): TGCGCCAGCAGCCAAGAGGTAACCGGGACAGACCACACAGATACGCAGTATTTT.

This chain uses TRBV6-1 with TRBJ1-6; TRBD1 matches 10 bases. The CDR3 is made up of 16 amino acids. The ends lost 2 bases at V and 9 bases at J; junction bases unmatched: 7. CDR1 and CDR2 from the germline V gene are MNHNS and SASEGT. CDR3 bases: TGTGCCAGCAGTGAATTTGGGACAGGGGCTTCTTCACCCCTCCACTTT. Amino acid sequence: CASSEFGTGASSPLHF.

This clone was seen at least ten times. V gene TRBV5-1 combines with J gene TRBJ2-7; TRBD1 might be the D (6 bases). Trimming left V 3 bases short and J 0 bases short, with 13 bases between. Per the germline V gene, CDR1 is SGHRS and CDR2 is YFSETQ. The CDR3 runs 15 residues. The CDR3 DNA sequence: TGCGCCAGCAGCTCGGATGCGGACAGCTCCTACGAGCAGTACTTC. Its protein product is CASSSDADSSYEQYF.

In this sample, this clone turned up many times. The chain carries TRBV5-1 and TRBJ2-1; D gene ambiguous. With 10 bases removed from V and 2 bases from J, the gap between germline ends came to 13 bases. The CDR3 is 13 amino acids. Germline V gene data show CDR1 as SGHRS and CDR2 as YFSETQ. CDR3 nucleotides: TGCGCCCGCCGGGTGTGGCCCTACAATGAGCAGTTCTTC. This sequence encodes CARRVWPYNEQFF. Combining the CDR3 with reference TRBV5-1 and TRBJ2-1 gives the whole variable domain KAGVTQTPRYLIKTRGQQVTLSCSPISGHRSVSWYQQTPGQGLQFLFEYFSETQRNKGNFPGRFSGRQFSNSRSEMNVSTLELGDSALYLCARRVWPYNEQFFGPGTRLTVL.

This clone was picked up many times. The gene calls are TRBV6-1 and TRBJ2-4, with 13 bases fitting TRBD2. Unmatched junction bases numbered 12, after V lost 7 bases and J lost 0 bases. From germline, CDR1 is MNHNS and CDR2 SASEGT. The CDR3 is 19 residues long. CDR3: CASTNTGLAGEGAKNIQYF. In DNA form, the CDR3 reads TGTGCCAGCACAAATACTGGACTAGCGGGAGAGGGAGCCAAAAACATTCAGTACTTC.